The 27 T cell receptor beta chains below come from one sample, sequenced in a study of technical replicates of blood from a few donors. The method was immunoSEQ multiplex PCR; TCRdb's version includes in-frame clones alone and lacks a portion of them. The data show about 44,000 clones, with about 96% seen just once and roughly 0.39% held by the top ten. The sequenced material came from T cells isolated from PBMCs. All receptors derive from a human donor in good health.

The count of this clone is one. The rearrangement links TRBV5-6 to TRBJ2-5; 8 bases map to TRBD1. After removal of 5 bases from V and 5 bases from J, the junction contained 11 bases not matched to a gene. This CDR3 is built from 15 residues. Germline V gene sequence: CDR1 SGHDT, CDR2 YYEEEE. The CDR3 region is CASRSPAQGDETQYF. CDR3 DNA: TGTGCCAGCAGATCCCCCGCACAGGGGGACGAGACCCAGTACTTC.

The chain joins TRBV15 to TRBJ2-7, with 11 bases lining up with TRBD2. CDR1 and CDR2 from the germline V gene are LNHNV and YYDKDF (reference sequence). Trimming at V came to 5 bases and at J to 3 bases, leaving 3 bases not matched to a gene. The CDR3 is 14 residues long. DNA for the CDR3: TGTGCCACCAGCGGGCTAGCGGGAGGCTACGAGCAGTACTTC. Protein product: CATSGLAGGYEQYF. The variable domain in full, completed from reference TRBV15 and TRBJ2-7, reads DAMVIQNPRYQVTQFGKPVTLSCSQTLNHNVMYWYQQKSSQAPKLLFHYYDKDFNNEADTPDNFQSRRPNTSFCFLDIRSPGLGDTAMYLCATSGLAGGYEQYFGPGTRLTVT.

In its sample, this clone was seen once. The chain recombines TRBV10-3 with TRBJ2-1; tentatively, D is TRBD2 (6 bases). In germline, CDR1 is ENHRY, CDR2 SYGVKD. This CDR3 spans 12 amino acids. The CDR3 is CATGTSHNEQFF. In DNA form, the CDR3 reads TGTGCGACCGGGACTTCACACAATGAGCAGTTCTTC.

This chain links TRBV6-5 with TRBJ2-7; D perhaps matches TRBD1 (6 bases). Germline loops: CDR1 MNHEY, CDR2 SVGAGI. V was pared by 0 bases and J by 3 bases, with 15 bases between. The CDR3 loop spans 16 amino acids. The CDR3 spells CASSYSNRAFYYEQYF. The CDR3 DNA reads as TGTGCCAGCAGTTACTCGAACAGGGCCTTTTACTACGAGCAGTACTTC.

The rearrangement links TRBV19 to TRBJ1-1; D unclear. Between the trimmed V and J ends, which lost 1 base and 1 base, there was a span of 4 bases. The germline gives CDR1 LNHDA, CDR2 SQIVND (reference sequence). The CDR3 is 13 residues long. This CDR3 reads CASSIGANTEAFF. The DNA of the CDR3 is TGTGCCAGTAGTATAGGGGCGAACACTGAAGCTTTCTTT.

The chain recombines TRBV5-6 with TRBJ2-7, with 7 bases that match TRBD2. Germline loops: CDR1 SGHDT, CDR2 YYEEEE. The CDR3 contains 17 residues. The V gene end was trimmed by 1 base and the J gene end by 4 bases; junction bases not matched to a gene: 14. Here the CDR3 DNA reads TGTGCCAGCAGCTTGTCATTGCGGGAGTCCTTCCCTTACGAGCAGTACTTC. It translates to CASSLSLRESFPYEQYF.

Here the CDR3 DNA reads TGCACCAGCAGCCCTCGGCCGGTAGCGGGAGAGTACGAGCAGTACTTC. Translation gives CTSSPRPVAGEYEQYF. The genes are TRBV1 and TRBJ2-7; TRBD2 is the table's D call and was not checked against the DNA. TRBV1 is flagged as a pseudogene. The length of the CDR3 is 16 residues.

The rearrangement links TRBV10-1 to TRBJ1-1; a possible D gene is TRBD1 (6 bases). The CDR3 runs 13 residues. Germline CDR1 is WNHNN and CDR2 is SYGVQD (reference sequence). V was trimmed by 8 bases and J by 1 base, leaving 11 bases between them. The CDR3 protein is CASSRTENTEAFF. DNA for the CDR3: TGCGCCAGCTCGAGGACAGAGAACACTGAAGCTTTCTTT.

The J gene is TRBJ2-1, the V gene TRBV4-3, with 7 nucleotides matching TRBD2. Trimming removed 2 bases from V and 4 bases from J; junction bases left unmatched: 5. CDR3 length: 15 amino acids. Germline-derived CDR1 and CDR2 are LGHNA and YSLEER. CDR3 in amino acids: CASSQPSGTYNEQFF. The CDR3 DNA is TGCGCCAGCAGCCAACCTAGCGGTACTTACAATGAGCAGTTCTTC.

This clone was detected a few times. This chain joins TRBV5-1 and TRBJ2-1; 13 bases align to TRBD2. CDR1 SGHRS and CDR2 YFSETQ come from the germline V gene. V lost 5 bases to trimming and J lost 0 bases; unmatched junction nucleotides: 2. The CDR3 totals 16 residues. CDR3 in DNA: TGCGCCAGCAGTCGGACTAGCGGGAGCTCCTACAATGAGCAGTTCTTC. This encodes CASSRTSGSSYNEQFF.

The chain uses TRBV6-1 and TRBJ2-5, with TRBD1 matching over 7 bases. J was trimmed by 0 bases and V by 6 bases; bases with no gene match: 1. The CDR3 is made up of 13 amino acids. Germline loops: CDR1 MNHNS, CDR2 SASEGT. DNA of the CDR3: TGTGCCAGCAGGGGACAGTACCAAGAGACCCAGTACTTC. Protein: CASRGQYQETQYF.

The chain has TRBV5-1 and TRBJ1-2, with 8 bases lining up with TRBD1. V lost 4 bases to trimming and J lost 8 bases; unmatched junction nucleotides: 13. This CDR3 contains 15 residues. Germline CDR1 and CDR2: SGHRS and YFSETQ. The CDR3 protein is CASSGGLTGVKGYTF. DNA for the CDR3: TGCGCCAGCAGCGGCGGCCTGACAGGGGTGAAGGGCTACACCTTC.

The chain has TRBV29-1 and TRBJ1-1; no clear D gene. The CDR3 length is 11 residues. Germline CDR1 SQVTM, CDR2 ANQGSEA. V was trimmed by 4 bases and J by 6 bases, leaving 9 bases between them. The DNA for the CDR3 is TGCAGCGTTGTCCCCGGGGCTGAAGCTTTCTTT. Residues: CSVVPGAEAFF.

This chain uses TRBV7-2 with TRBJ1-5; no clear D gene. This CDR3 is 12 amino acids long. Trimming stripped 6 bases from V and 3 bases from J, with 6 bases between. Germline values: CDR1 SGHTA, CDR2 FQGNSA. The CDR3 protein is CASSQNNQPQHF. The CDR3 coding sequence is TGTGCCAGCAGTCAAAACAATCAGCCCCAGCATTTT.

The chain combines TRBV6-1 with TRBJ2-5; weak D call: TRBD1 (5 bases). The CDR3 runs to 14 residues. Trimming stripped 0 bases from V and 5 bases from J, with 10 bases between. Germline V lookup: CDR1 MNHNS, CDR2 SASEGT. The CDR3 coding sequence is TGTGCCAGCAGTGAAGCTGGGGCGTTGGAGACCCAGTACTTC. This encodes CASSEAGALETQYF.

J is TRBJ2-7 and V is TRBV27, with D hard to call. Between the trimmed V and J ends, which lost 3 bases and 7 bases, there was a span of 13 bases. Germline V gene sequence: CDR1 MNHEY, CDR2 SMNVEV (reference sequence). This CDR3 region has 13 residues. The CDR3 bases are TGTGCCAGCAGTTTCGGGTCAGATAGAGAGCAGTACTTC. It codes for CASSFGSDREQYF.

CDR3 protein: CASSEIRGQGHQPQHF. CDR3 nucleotide sequence: TGCGCCAGCAGTGAGATTAGGGGACAGGGTCATCAGCCCCAGCATTTT. J is TRBJ1-5 and V is TRBV10-2, with 9 bases that match TRBD1. V lost 2 bases, J lost 5 bases, and 7 bases stayed unmatched. Looked up from germline, CDR1 is WSHSY and CDR2 is SAAADI. The CDR3 spans 16 residues.

The rearrangement joins TRBV6-1 to TRBJ2-7, with TRBD1 matching over 11 bases. V was pared by 6 bases and J by 2 bases, with 6 bases of the junction left unmatched. There are 15 residues in the CDR3. CDR1 is MNHNS, CDR2 SASEGT, per germline. In DNA, the CDR3 is TGTGCCAGCAGCGTTCCGGGACAGGGGGCCTACGAGCAGTACTTC. This gives the protein CASSVPGQGAYEQYF.

This chain uses TRBV9 with TRBJ2-2; D is unresolved. Trimming shortened V by 0 bases and J by 2 bases, and 8 bases separated the two germline ends. This CDR3 spans 15 amino acids. Germline-derived CDR1 and CDR2 are SGDLS and YYNGEE. CDR3 nucleotides: TGTGCCAGCAGCGTAGCAGGCGCAAACACCGGGGAGCTGTTTTTT. Translating it yields CASSVAGANTGELFF.

This chain uses TRBV12-5 with TRBJ1-5, with D possibly being TRBD1 (5 bases). V lost 9 bases and J lost 6, with 15 bases in between. The germline CDR1 and CDR2 sequences are LGHNT and FRNRAP. CDR3 length: 13 residues. The CDR3 loop reads CASAETGGQPQHF. CDR3 nucleotides: TGTGCTAGCGCCGAAACGGGGGGTCAGCCCCAGCATTTT.

The V gene is TRBV9, the J gene TRBJ2-3; TRBD2 matches at 9 bases. V dropped 0 bases and J dropped 3; count of bases not matched to a gene: 2. The CDR3 extends over 15 amino acids. Germline assignment: CDR1 SGDLS and CDR2 YYNGEE. The CDR3 region is CASSVGSGRTDTQYF. The CDR3 DNA follows: TGTGCCAGCAGCGTAGGAAGCGGGAGGACAGATACGCAGTATTTT.

This clone has only one observation. The rearrangement uses TRBV7-6 and TRBJ2-7; D possibly corresponds to TRBD1 (6 bases). The CDR3 contains 12 residues. CDR1 is SGHVS, CDR2 FNYEAQ, per germline. Trimming stripped 5 bases from V and 12 bases from J, with 17 bases between. This chain's CDR3 is CASSPEQGTPYF. The CDR3 bases are TGTGCCAGCAGCCCTGAACAGGGAACCCCGTACTTC. The whole variable domain, filled in from reference TRBV7-6 and TRBJ2-7, reads GAGVSQSPRYKVTKRGQDVALRCDPISGHVSLYWYRQALGQGPEFLTYFNYEAQQDKSGLPNDRFSAERPEGSISTLTIQRTEQRDSAMYRCASSPEQGTPYFGPGTRLTVT.

The chain carries TRBV25-1 and TRBJ2-7; 10 bases line up with TRBD1. The germline gives CDR1 MGHDK, CDR2 SYGVNS. There are 16 residues in the CDR3. The J segment lost 3 bases and the V segment lost 3 bases, leaving 8 bases of the junction unmatched. The CDR3 region is CASSDSGTGAFYEQYF. The DNA of the CDR3 is TGTGCCAGCAGTGATTCCGGGACAGGGGCTTTCTACGAGCAGTACTTC.

The genes are TRBV5-1 and TRBJ2-2; D uncertain. The germline gives CDR1 SGHRS, CDR2 YFSETQ. Trimming stripped 0 bases from V and 1 base from J, with 7 bases between. The CDR3 length is 15 residues. CDR3 residues: CASSLESLNTGELFF. CDR3 nucleotides: TGCGCCAGCAGCTTGGAGAGTTTGAACACCGGGGAGCTGTTTTTT.

The chain is built from TRBV7-9 and TRBJ1-1; 7 positions agree with TRBD1. There are 13 residues in the CDR3. Germline V lookup: CDR1 SEHNR, CDR2 FQNEAQ (reference sequence). J was trimmed by 4 bases and V by 5 bases; bases with no gene match: 4. CDR3 loop: CASSEGAGTEAFF. The CDR3 DNA is TGTGCCAGCAGCGAGGGGGCGGGCACTGAAGCTTTCTTT.

The V gene is TRBV14, the J gene TRBJ2-1; 11 bases line up with TRBD2. The germline CDR1 and CDR2 sequences are SGHDN and FVKESK. Trimming cost V 3 bases and J 6 bases; bases outside gene matches: 13. The CDR3 length is 18 residues. The CDR3: CASSQSSGRPWSINEQFF. The CDR3 DNA reads TGTGCCAGCAGCCAGTCTAGCGGGAGGCCCTGGTCGATCAATGAGCAGTTCTTC.

This clone appeared a single time. V usage is TRBV5-1 and J usage is TRBJ1-2; 9 bases are shared with TRBD1. Germline V gene lookup returns CDR1 SGHRS and CDR2 YFSETQ. With V trimmed by 4 bases and J by 8 bases, 6 bases remained unmatched. This CDR3 is 13 amino acids long. The CDR3 DNA follows: TGCGCCAGCAGCCTGACAGGGGGGAACGGCTACACCTTC. It specifies CASSLTGGNGYTF.